This is a list of T cell receptor beta chains from one sample in a study of early T cells in non-severe SARS-CoV-2 infection. TCRdb re-called the 5' RACE reads with MiXCR, one entry per CDR3 protein. The table includes 79,000 or so distinct CDR3 sequences, about 13% detected once. Sequenced sample: whole blood. All receptors come from an adult who was a healthcare worker with PCR-confirmed SARS-CoV-2 infection or an uninfected control (not recorded which). Both conserved end residues are part of each CDR3. D genes are given only for firm matches. Clone size is not always given. Where it is, it says once, few, many or a class for expanded clones.

TRBD2,-,TRBJ2-1,TRBV28,TGTGCCAGCAGTTTTAAGGTTAGCGGGAGGGATGAGCAGTTCTTC,CASSFKVSGRDEQFF
-,-,TRBJ2-5,TRBV20-1,TGCAGTGCTAGGGCCGCGGGGGCCGCTCCAGAGACCCAGTACTTC,CSARAAGAAPETQYF
-,many,TRBJ2-1,TRBV20-1,TGCAGTGCTAGACTTAACAGGGTAGTTCAGTTCTTC,CSARLNRVVQFF
-,-,TRBJ1-1,TRBV7-9,TGTGCCAGCCATCAATACGGAATAATTGAAGCTTTCTTT,CASHQYGIIEAFF
-,many,TRBJ2-6,TRBV7-9,TGTGCCAGCAGCTTTAGGCCGGGACACCCTAGCTCTGGGGCCAACGTCCTGACTTTC,CASSFRPGHPSSGANVLTF
-,-,TRBJ1-2,TRBV6-5,TGTGCCAGCAGTCGGGACGGCCTATGGGGCTACACCTTC,CASSRDGLWGYTF
-,-,TRBJ2-7,TRBV28,TGTGCCAGCAGTTTCGCCCCCTACGAGCAGTACTTC,CASSFAPYEQYF
-,many,TRBJ2-7,TRBV28,TGTGCCAGCAGTTTAGGGCCCGGGAGAGAGCAGTACTTC,CASSLGPGREQYF
TRBD1,many,TRBJ2-7,TRBV4-3,TGCGCCAGCAGCCAATTTACCGGGACAGGGCCCCACGAGCAGTACTTC,CASSQFTGTGPHEQYF
-,-,TRBJ1-2,TRBV20-1,TGCAGTGCTAGAGATCTCGGACGACAGGTCGTTAATGGCTACACCTTC,CSARDLGRQVVNGYTF
-,many,TRBJ2-7,TRBV20-1,TGCAGTGCTAGAGGGTACTCCGGGACTTATTCCTACGAGCAGTACTTC,CSARGYSGTYSYEQYF
-,few,TRBJ1-1,TRBV7-9,TGTGCCAGCAGCTTAGTCAATGAAGCTTTCTTT,CASSLVNEAFF
-,many,TRBJ2-6,TRBV7-2,TGTGCCAGCAGCCCAGGGAGCTCTGGGGCCAACGTCCTGACTTTC,CASSPGSSGANVLTF
TRBD1,many,TRBJ1-4,TRBV29-1,TGCAGCGTTGAGACAGGGTCGGATGAAAAACTGTTTTTT,CSVETGSDEKLFF